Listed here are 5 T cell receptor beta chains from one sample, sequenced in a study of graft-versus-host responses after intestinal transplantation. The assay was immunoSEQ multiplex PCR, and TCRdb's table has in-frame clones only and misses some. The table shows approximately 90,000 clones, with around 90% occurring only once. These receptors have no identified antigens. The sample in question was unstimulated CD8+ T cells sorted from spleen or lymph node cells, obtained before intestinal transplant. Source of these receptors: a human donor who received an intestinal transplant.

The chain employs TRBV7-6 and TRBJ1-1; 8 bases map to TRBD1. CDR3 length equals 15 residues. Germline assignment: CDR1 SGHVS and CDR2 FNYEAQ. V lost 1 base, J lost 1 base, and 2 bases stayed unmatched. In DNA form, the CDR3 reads TGTGCCAGCAGCTTAGGGACAGGGAGGAACACTGAAGCTTTCTTT. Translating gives CASSLGTGRNTEAFF.

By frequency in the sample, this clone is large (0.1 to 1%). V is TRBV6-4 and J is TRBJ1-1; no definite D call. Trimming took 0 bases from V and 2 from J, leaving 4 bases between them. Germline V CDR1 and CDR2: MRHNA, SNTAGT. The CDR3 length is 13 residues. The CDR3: CASSDSDNTEAFF. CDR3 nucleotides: TGTGCCAGCAGTGACTCGGACAACACTGAAGCTTTCTTT.

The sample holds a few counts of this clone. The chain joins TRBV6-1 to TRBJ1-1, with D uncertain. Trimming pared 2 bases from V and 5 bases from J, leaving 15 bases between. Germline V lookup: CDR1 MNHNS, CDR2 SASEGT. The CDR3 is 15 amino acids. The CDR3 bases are TGTGCCAGCAGTGAACTTGTCAGAAGACGTACTGAAGCTTTCTTT. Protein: CASSELVRRRTEAFF.

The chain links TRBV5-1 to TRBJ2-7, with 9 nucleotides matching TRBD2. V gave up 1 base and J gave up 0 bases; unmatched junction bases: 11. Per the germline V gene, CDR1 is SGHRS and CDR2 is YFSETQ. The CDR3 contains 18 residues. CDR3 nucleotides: TGCGCCAGCAGCTTGTGGTTTGGGGCTAGCGGGGTCTCCTACGAGCAGTACTTC. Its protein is CASSLWFGASGVSYEQYF. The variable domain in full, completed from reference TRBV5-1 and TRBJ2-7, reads KAGVTQTPRYLIKTRGQQVTLSCSPISGHRSVSWYQQTPGQGLQFLFEYFSETQRNKGNFPGRFSGRQFSNSRSEMNVSTLELGDSALYLCASSLWFGASGVSYEQYFGPGTRLTVT.

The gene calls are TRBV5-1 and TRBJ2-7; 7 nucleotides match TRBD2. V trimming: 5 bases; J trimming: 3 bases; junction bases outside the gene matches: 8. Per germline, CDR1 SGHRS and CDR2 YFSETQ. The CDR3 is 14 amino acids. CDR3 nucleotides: TGCGCCAGCAGACCCCCGGGACTAAACTACGAGCAGTACTTC. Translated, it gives CASRPPGLNYEQYF. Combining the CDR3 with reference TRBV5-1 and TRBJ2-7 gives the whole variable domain KAGVTQTPRYLIKTRGQQVTLSCSPISGHRSVSWYQQTPGQGLQFLFEYFSETQRNKGNFPGRFSGRQFSNSRSEMNVSTLELGDSALYLCASRPPGLNYEQYFGPGTRLTVT.